This is a list of T cell receptor beta chains from one sample in a study of blood T cell repertoires in COVID-19. Repertoires were generated with immunoSEQ multiplex PCR, while TCRdb's copy carries only in-frame clones and drops some. The sample consists of approximately 200,000 clones, 84% of them appearing once. Sequenced input: peripheral blood. The receptors here all came from a woman aged 55-75 years who had recovered from COVID-19. Each CDR3 is given with its conserved first and last residue. Fields, in order: D gene, J gene, V gene, clone size, CDR3 DNA, CDR3 protein. D genes are given only for firm matches. Clone sizes are given selectively: once, few, many, or a class where the clone is expanded.

>TRBD1|TRBJ1-3|TRBV6-5|.
TGTGCCAGCAGTTCAGGTCAGGGGGCGTATGGAAACACCATATATTTT
CASSSGQGAYGNTIYF
>.|TRBJ1-2|TRBV2|few
TGTGCCAGCAGTGAAATGGCAGGGTACTATGGCTACACCTTC
CASSEMAGYYGYTF
>.|TRBJ2-1|TRBV30|.
TGTGCCTGGAGCCTGCAGGGGGGTATCTACAATGAGCAGTTCTTC
CAWSLQGGIYNEQFF
>.|TRBJ1-6|TRBV5-4|.
TGTGCCAGCAGCCCCAGGGGACGTCACTCACCCCTCCACTTT
CASSPRGRHSPLHF
>.|TRBJ2-7|TRBV6-4|.
TGTGCCAGCCTTAAGAAGCGGGTGAGCTCCTACGAGCAGTACTTC
CASLKKRVSSYEQYF
>TRBD1|TRBJ1-1|TRBV10-3|.
TGTGCCATCAGTGCCGGGACAGGGATTATGAACACTGAAGCTTTCTTT
CAISAGTGIMNTEAFF
>.|TRBJ1-1|TRBV30|.
TGTGCCTGGACTTGGAGGACTGAAGCTTTCTTT
CAWTWRTEAFF
>.|TRBJ1-1|TRBV5-1|few
TGCGCCAGCAGCTTTCAGGCGAACACTGAAGCTTTCTTT
CASSFQANTEAFF
>.|TRBJ2-3|TRBV12-3/TRBV12-4|.
TGTGCCAGCAAACCGGACACCACAGATACGCAGTATTTT
CASKPDTTDTQYF
>TRBD1|TRBJ2-7|TRBV7-9|.
TGTGCCAGCAGCCTACAGGGGGCGGTCGAGCAGTACTTC
CASSLQGAVEQYF
>TRBD2|TRBJ2-1|TRBV3-1/TRBV3-2|.
TGTGCCAGCAGCCAAGGGACTAGCGGGGTAAGCTCCTACAATGAGCAGTTCTTC
CASSQGTSGVSSYNEQFF
>.|TRBJ2-3|TRBV25-1|.
TGTGCCAGCGGAGATAATCGGAGGGGCGGAATGGCAGATACGCAGTATTTT
CASGDNRRGGMADTQYF
>TRBD1|TRBJ2-7|TRBV4-1|.
TGCGCCAGCAGCCAAGATCGCTCTATCGGGCAGGGGGCGGGCGAGCAGTACTTC
CASSQDRSIGQGAGEQYF
>TRBD1|TRBJ2-4|TRBV30|.
TGTGCCTGGAGCCGCGACAGGGTCCAAAACATTCAGTACTTC
CAWSRDRVQNIQYF
>TRBD1|TRBJ1-2|TRBV6-5|few
TGTGCCAGCAGAGGACAGGGCTACGGCTACACCTTC
CASRGQGYGYTF
>.|TRBJ1-1|TRBV12-5|.
TGTGCTAGTCGCGTCGGGCAGGGGAGAATGAGTGGCACTGAAGCTTTCTTT
CASRVGQGRMSGTEAFF
>.|TRBJ1-2|TRBV4-1|once
TGCGCCAGCAGCCAAGGGGCAGCTTACTATGGCTACACCTTC
CASSQGAAYYGYTF
>.|TRBJ2-7|TRBV19|.
TGTGCCAGTAGTGCGGACAGCAACTACGAGCAGTACTTC
CASSADSNYEQYF
>TRBD1|TRBJ2-3|TRBV5-1|.
TGCGCCAGCAGCTTAAACAGGGGGCTCGCCGGGGATACGCAGTATTTT
CASSLNRGLAGDTQYF
>TRBD1|TRBJ2-7|TRBV2|few
TGTGCCGGCCTGTCTCCCCAACTCCGGGACAGGGGTTTCGAGCAGTACTTC
CAGLSPQLRDRGFEQYF
>TRBD2|TRBJ2-7|TRBV9|.
TGTGCCAGCAGCGTAGATCCTAGCGGTGCCTACGAGCAGTACTTC
CASSVDPSGAYEQYF
>.|TRBJ2-7|TRBV12-3/TRBV12-4|.
TGTGCCAGCAGTTCCACCTACGAGCAGTACTTC
CASSSTYEQYF
>.|TRBJ1-5|TRBV7-2|.
TGTGCCAGCAGCTTAGCTATCGGGGGTTTCAATCCCCAGCATTTT
CASSLAIGGFNPQHF
>.|TRBJ2-1|TRBV7-9|.
TGTGCCAGCAGCATTTCGACAGGTTACAATGAGCAGTTCTTC
CASSISTGYNEQFF
>.|TRBJ1-5|TRBV10-3|.
TGTGCCATCAGCCCGGGGGATCAGCCCCAGCATTTT
CAISPGDQPQHF
>TRBD1|TRBJ2-3|TRBV7-2|.
TGTGCCAGCAGCTTACGACAGGGGGCAGATACGCAGTATTTT
CASSLRQGADTQYF
>TRBD1|TRBJ1-1|TRBV2|.
TGTGCCAGCACACGATCGCAGGGGGGAACTGAAGCTTTCTTT
CASTRSQGGTEAFF
>.|TRBJ2-3|TRBV3-1/TRBV3-2|.
TGTGCCAGCAGCCAAGGGGCCACGCAGTATTTT
CASSQGATQYF
>TRBD1|TRBJ1-1|TRBV5-5|.
TGTGCCAGCAGCCCGGGGGACAGGGGCGCTGAAGCTTTCTTT
CASSPGDRGAEAFF
>TRBD1|TRBJ2-7|TRBV5-6|.
TGTGCCAGCAGCGGCGGGACAGGGGACGAGCAGTACTTC
CASSGGTGDEQYF
>TRBD1|TRBJ2-6|TRBV3-1/TRBV3-2|.
TGTGCCAGCAGCTCATTGACAGGGTTCGGGGCCAACGTCCTGACTTTC
CASSSLTGFGANVLTF
>.|TRBJ2-3|TRBV10-3|once
TGTGCCCTCAAAGTAGTGGATACGCAGTATTTT
CALKVVDTQYF
>TRBD1|TRBJ2-5|TRBV5-6|.
TGTGCCAGCAGCGATACCAGGGGCCAGGGGGTTCAAGAGACCCAGTACTTC
CASSDTRGQGVQETQYF
>TRBD1|TRBJ2-3|TRBV9|once
TGTGCCAGCAGCGTCGGAGGACAGGGTAGAACAGATACGCAGTATTTT
CASSVGGQGRTDTQYF
>TRBD1|TRBJ1-2|TRBV5-1|.
TGCGCCAGCAGCATACTGACAGGGGGGACCTATGGCTACACCTTC
CASSILTGGTYGYTF